This T cell receptor beta chain appears in the sequencing data of a study of CD8+CD57+ T cells in acquired aplastic anemia. General study results and limits: CD8+ Simpson's diversity did not differ significantly between patients and controls.

V trimming: 6 bases; J trimming: 6 bases; junction bases outside the gene matches: 10. Germline values: CDR1 SQVTM, CDR2 ANQGSEA. This CDR3 has 13 residues. The TCR beta profiling, which covered VDJ combination and CDR3 sequence, was carried out using genomic DNA as the template. A single record per CDR3 protein comes from TCRdb applying MiXCR to the reads. This sample has just over 40,000 distinct CDR3 sequences, with approximately 63% found just once. Patients who underwent sequencing had shown CD8+CD57+ cell expansion by flow cytometry. This clonotype was recorded a few times. Its target is not known.

The sequencing input was sorted CD4+, CD8+, or CD8+CD57+ T cells (not recorded which) from PBMCs. This TCR was sampled from a human donor with aplastic anemia. The V call is TRBV29-1, the J call TRBJ2-7, with 8 bases aligning to TRBD2. The CDR3 DNA follows: TGCAGCGTCGGACTAGCCTCTAGGGGCGAGCAGTACTTC. Amino acids: CSVGLASRGEQYF.